A single sample gave rise to the 14 T cell receptor beta chains below, sequenced in a study of blood T cell repertoires in COVID-19. Produced via immunoSEQ multiplex PCR; TCRdb's table is partial and in-frame only. The table records around 140,000 clones, 84% of them present only once. The sample consisted of PBMCs or T cells enriched from blood (not recorded which). These receptors all come from a man aged 45-65 years in a cohort exposed to, infected with or recovered from COVID-19 (not recorded which).

The rearrangement uses TRBV4-1 and TRBJ2-5; 15 nucleotides agree with TRBD2. The CDR3 spans 17 residues. The trim removed 2 bases at V and 4 bases at J, leaving 5 bases unmatched. Germline V lookup: CDR1 MGHRA, CDR2 YSYEKL. The CDR3 reads CASSQRTSGRAGETQYF. The CDR3 region has the DNA TGCGCCAGCAGCCAACGGACTAGCGGGAGGGCCGGAGAGACCCAGTACTTC.

The chain combines TRBV6-4 with TRBJ1-5; D possibly corresponds to TRBD1 (6 bases). Germline V CDR1 and CDR2: MRHNA, SNTAGT. The V and J ends lost 3 bases and 5 bases respectively, with 17 bases between them. The CDR3 consists of 16 residues. The CDR3 region is CASSEDRGGADQPQHF. The DNA of the CDR3 is TGTGCCAGCAGTGAAGATCGGGGGGGGGCGGATCAGCCCCAGCATTTT.

The V and J genes are TRBV6-5 and TRBJ2-7; 7 bases agree with TRBD1. V lost 5 bases, J lost 2 bases, and 3 bases stayed unmatched. CDR1 and CDR2 (germline): MNHEY, SVGAGI. The CDR3 is 13 amino acids. This CDR3 is CASSIDRAYEQYF. The CDR3 DNA follows: TGTGCCAGCAGTATAGACAGGGCCTACGAGCAGTACTTC.

DNA of the CDR3: TGTGCCAGCTCACCACCGGGACAACTCTACGAGCAGTACTTC. As protein: CASSPPGQLYEQYF. This chain links TRBV18 with TRBJ2-7; tentatively, D is TRBD1 (6 bases). This CDR3 region has 14 residues. CDR1 and CDR2 (germline): KGHSH, LQKENI. Trimming left V 0 bases short and J 3 bases short, with 9 bases between.

V is TRBV7-2 and J is TRBJ1-5; D possibly corresponds to TRBD1 (6 bases). In germline, CDR1 is SGHTA, CDR2 FQGNSA. CDR3 length equals 16 residues. Trimming removed 3 bases from V and 2 bases from J, with 14 bases in between. The DNA of the CDR3 is TGTGCCAGCAGCTTTCTGGGGGGGCGAGGCAATCAGCCCCAGCATTTT. Translation: CASSFLGGRGNQPQHF.

The gene calls are TRBV6-1 and TRBJ1-5, with TRBD1 identical over 9 bases. The CDR3 extends over 14 amino acids. Trimming at V came to 3 bases and at J to 7 bases, leaving 4 bases not matched to a gene. Germline V CDR1 and CDR2: MNHNS, SASEGT. The CDR3 nucleotides read TGTGCCAGCAGTGAGGGGGACAGGGCCCAGCCCCAGCATTTT. Residues: CASSEGDRAQPQHF.

This chain connects TRBV5-1 to TRBJ2-7; TRBD2 matches at 9 bases. J gave up 5 bases and V 4 bases, and 10 bases lay outside the gene matches. This CDR3 is 15 amino acids long. CDR1 SGHRS and CDR2 YFSETQ come from the germline V gene. For the CDR3, the DNA is TGCGCCAGCAGCCTGACTGGGACTAGCATCAACGAGCAGTACTTC. Translation gives CASSLTGTSINEQYF.

The rearrangement joins TRBV6-2 or TRBV6-3 to TRBJ2-1; 11 nucleotides line up with TRBD2. J lost 0 bases, V lost 6 bases, and 16 bases had no gene match. The length of the CDR3 is 20 residues. The germline V gene has CDR1 MNHEY and CDR2 SVGEGT. The CDR3, as DNA: TGTGCCAGCAGCCCCCTGATTAGCGGGGGGGCCGCTTTCTCCTACAATGAGCAGTTCTTC. This translates into CASSPLISGGAAFSYNEQFF.

The chain carries TRBV30 and TRBJ1-1; tentative D call: TRBD1 (6 bases). V gave up 4 bases and J gave up 3 bases, with 12 bases separating them. CDR3 length equals 13 residues. The germline CDR1 and CDR2 sequences are GTSNPN and SVGIG (reference sequence). CDR3 in amino acids: CAWKTGSYTEAFF. The CDR3, as DNA: TGTGCCTGGAAAACAGGGAGCTACACTGAAGCTTTCTTT.

This chain uses TRBV3-1 (or the pseudogene TRBV3-2) with TRBJ1-5, with TRBD1 matching 8 bases. The germline V gene has CDR1 LGHDT and CDR2 YNNKEL (reference sequence). The CDR3 is made up of 12 amino acids. J gave up 15 bases and V 1 base, and 5 bases lay outside the gene matches. CDR3 sequence (DNA): TGTGCCAGCAGCCAAGCGGCAGGGGGCATGCATTTT. Translated: CASSQAAGGMHF.

This clone was seen more than once but under ten times. The rearrangement joins TRBV2 to TRBJ1-5; weak D call: TRBD1 (5 bases). Trimming pared 4 bases from V and 1 base from J, leaving 11 bases between. CDR3 size: 15 residues. The V gene's germline CDR1 is SNHLY and CDR2 FYNNEI. The CDR3 spells CASSGPGASNQPQHF. The CDR3 nucleotides are TGTGCCAGCAGTGGCCCTGGGGCAAGCAATCAGCCCCAGCATTTT.

The chain uses TRBV5-1 and TRBJ2-7; D perhaps matches TRBD2 (5 bases). Trimming removed 1 base from V and 4 bases from J, with 12 bases in between. The germline gives CDR1 SGHRS, CDR2 YFSETQ. This CDR3 is built from 14 residues. The CDR3 DNA sequence: TGCGCCAGCAGCTTGTTCGCGACGGGGTACGAGCAGTACTTC. The encoded protein is CASSLFATGYEQYF.

The chain is built from TRBV10-3 and TRBJ2-7; a possible D gene is TRBD1 (7 bases). The CDR3 loop spans 13 amino acids. CDR1 ENHRY and CDR2 SYGVKD come from the germline V gene. Trimming shortened V by 8 bases and J by 5 bases, and 16 bases separated the two germline ends. CDR3 sequence: CAIGTTGEDEQYF. CDR3 DNA: TGTGCCATCGGGACCACAGGGGAGGACGAGCAGTACTTC.

V is TRBV10-2 and J is TRBJ2-1; TRBD1 agrees at 9 bases. The CDR3 is made up of 13 amino acids. The ends lost 4 bases at V and 6 bases at J; junction bases unmatched: 1. Germline values: CDR1 WSHSY, CDR2 SAAADI. CDR3 sequence (DNA): TGCGCCAGCAGTGTGGACAGGGGCAATGAGCAGTTCTTC. Translation gives CASSVDRGNEQFF.